The clone carrying this T cell receptor (beta chain) was observed a few times. Its antigen is unknown. Trimming cost V 8 bases and J 4 bases, with 12 bases left between them. Germline CDR1 and CDR2: SNHLY and FYNNEI. There are 13 residues in the CDR3. Sequenced by immunoSEQ multiplex PCR; TCRdb stores in-frame clones only, minus some. The table records about 1 million clones, approximately 68% of them present only once. These data come from a study of shared clonotypes between healthy human individuals. Study-level findings and limits: The donor pool, a small one, limited the genetic and exposure-history diversity represented.

This TCR derives from a man aged 18 to 30 in good health. Sample: memory CD4+ T cells sorted from blood. Subset here: CD45RA-negative fraction. The rearrangement uses TRBV2 and TRBJ1-5; D perhaps matches TRBD1 (6 bases). The CDR3 sequence is CASRRGGNQPQHF. In DNA form, the CDR3 reads TGTGCCAGCCGGAGGGGGGGAAATCAGCCCCAGCATTTT.